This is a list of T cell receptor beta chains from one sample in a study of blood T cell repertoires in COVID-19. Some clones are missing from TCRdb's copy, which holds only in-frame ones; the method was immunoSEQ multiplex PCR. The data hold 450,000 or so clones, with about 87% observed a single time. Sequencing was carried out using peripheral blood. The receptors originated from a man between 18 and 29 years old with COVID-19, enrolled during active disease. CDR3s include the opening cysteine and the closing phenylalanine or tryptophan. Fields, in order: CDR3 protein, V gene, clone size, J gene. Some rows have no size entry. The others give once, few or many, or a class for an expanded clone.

CASSLARVFDETQYF,TRBV18,.,TRBJ2-5
CASSWTSGSNEQFF,TRBV4-1,.,TRBJ2-1
CASSRGHINYGYTF,TRBV27,.,TRBJ1-2
CASSRSNLIADTQYF,TRBV5-5,.,TRBJ2-3
CASSSTDRGAIYEQYF,TRBV7-2,.,TRBJ2-7
CSASQIAGFYNEQFF,TRBV20-1,.,TRBJ2-1
CASSGGYQETQYF,TRBV19,.,TRBJ2-5
CASSLDRVNSPLHF,TRBV19,.,TRBJ1-6
CAWSAGAALEAFF,TRBV30,.,TRBJ1-1
CASSLQPSGGPYNEQFF,TRBV3-1/TRBV3-2,.,TRBJ2-1
CASSPGTVNSPLHF,TRBV11-2,once,TRBJ1-6
CASSLPGLHTDTQYF,TRBV5-6,.,TRBJ2-3
CASSRTTSGRYF,TRBV5-8,.,TRBJ2-7
CASGLGRLATDTQYF,TRBV12-5,once,TRBJ2-3
CASKRAGDRGTQYF,TRBV4-1,.,TRBJ2-5
CASSVSGSEETQYF,TRBV9,.,TRBJ2-5
CASSTPPGQGTDTQYF,TRBV19,.,TRBJ2-3
CASSLGGGTHTQYF,TRBV5-6,once,TRBJ2-3
CASVGGRVDTQYF,TRBV7-9,.,TRBJ2-3
CASSQVGGYPSYNEQFF,TRBV3-1/TRBV3-2,.,TRBJ2-1
CASSIMRQGVLGNQPQHF,TRBV19,.,TRBJ1-5
CASRTMATGELFF,TRBV2,.,TRBJ2-2
CASKVGGTGREQYF,TRBV5-4,few,TRBJ2-7
CASSVQGPNEKLFF,TRBV2,.,TRBJ1-4
CSVADSEAFF,TRBV29-1,.,TRBJ1-1
CASSNVQGTYNEQFF,TRBV7-8,.,TRBJ2-1
CATSRDRSALVQFF,TRBV15,.,TRBJ2-1
CASSSLGTGGLEAFF,TRBV9,.,TRBJ1-1
CASSFEIETQYF,TRBV12-3/TRBV12-4,.,TRBJ2-5
CASQGLALETQYF,TRBV7-9,.,TRBJ2-5